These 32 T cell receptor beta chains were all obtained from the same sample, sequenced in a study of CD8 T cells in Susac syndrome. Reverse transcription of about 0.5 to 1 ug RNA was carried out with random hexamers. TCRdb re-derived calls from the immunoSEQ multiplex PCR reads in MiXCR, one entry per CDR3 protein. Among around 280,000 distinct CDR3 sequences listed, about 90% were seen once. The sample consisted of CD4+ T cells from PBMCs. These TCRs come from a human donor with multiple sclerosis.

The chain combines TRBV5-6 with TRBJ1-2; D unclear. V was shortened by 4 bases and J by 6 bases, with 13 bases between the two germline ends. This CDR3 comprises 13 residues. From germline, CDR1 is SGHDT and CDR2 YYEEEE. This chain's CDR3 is CASSPVFGDGYTF. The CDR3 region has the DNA TGTGCCAGCAGCCCGGTTTTTGGGGATGGCTACACCTTC.

The chain's CDR3 is CASSYSGRNSGANVLTF. CDR3 DNA: TGTGCCAGCAGTTACTCAGGCAGGAACTCTGGGGCCAACGTCCTGACTTTC. This chain connects TRBV6-5 to TRBJ2-6, with unresolved D. The CDR3 spans 17 residues. Between the trimmed V and J ends, which lost 0 bases and 0 bases, there was a span of 9 bases. Germline CDR1 and CDR2: MNHEY and SVGAGI.

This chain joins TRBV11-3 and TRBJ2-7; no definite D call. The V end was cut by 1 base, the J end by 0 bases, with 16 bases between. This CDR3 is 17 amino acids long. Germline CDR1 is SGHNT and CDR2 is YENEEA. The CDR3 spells CASSLGWLRSRSYEQYF. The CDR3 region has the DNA TGTGCCAGCAGCTTAGGATGGCTCCGCTCACGCTCCTACGAGCAGTACTTC.

The CDR3 loop is CASSRFPGTGLDTQYF. The CDR3, as DNA: TGTGCCAGCTCACGTTTTCCCGGGACAGGCTTGGATACGCAGTATTTT. The chain joins TRBV18 to TRBJ2-3; 8 nucleotides align to TRBD1. This CDR3 contains 16 residues. The junction had 12 bases not matched to a gene; V was cut back by 4 bases and J by 6 bases. The germline V gene has CDR1 KGHSH and CDR2 LQKENI.

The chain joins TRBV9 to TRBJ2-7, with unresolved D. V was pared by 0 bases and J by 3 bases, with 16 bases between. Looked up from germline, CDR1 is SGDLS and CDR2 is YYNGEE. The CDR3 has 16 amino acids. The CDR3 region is CASSVGALPFDYEQYF. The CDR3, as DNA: TGTGCCAGCAGCGTAGGGGCACTCCCGTTCGACTACGAGCAGTACTTC.

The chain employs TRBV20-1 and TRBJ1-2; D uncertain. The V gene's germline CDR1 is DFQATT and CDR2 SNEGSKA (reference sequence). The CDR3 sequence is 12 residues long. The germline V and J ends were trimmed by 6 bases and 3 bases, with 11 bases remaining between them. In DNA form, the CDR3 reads TGCAGTGCCGCAGGCGTAGACTATGGCTACACCTTC. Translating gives CSAAGVDYGYTF.

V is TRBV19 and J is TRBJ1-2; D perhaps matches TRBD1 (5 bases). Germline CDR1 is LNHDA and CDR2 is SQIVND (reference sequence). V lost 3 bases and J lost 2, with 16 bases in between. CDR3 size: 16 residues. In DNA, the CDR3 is TGTGCCAGTAGTATCGTTCCGGCAGGGAGAAACTATGGCTACACCTTC. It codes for CASSIVPAGRNYGYTF.

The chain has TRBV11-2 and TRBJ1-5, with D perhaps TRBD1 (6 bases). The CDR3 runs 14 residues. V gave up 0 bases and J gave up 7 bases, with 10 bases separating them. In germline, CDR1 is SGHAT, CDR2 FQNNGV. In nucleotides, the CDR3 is TGTGCCAGCAGCTTAGACAGGGGCGGCCAGCCCCAGCATTTT. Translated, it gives CASSLDRGGQPQHF.

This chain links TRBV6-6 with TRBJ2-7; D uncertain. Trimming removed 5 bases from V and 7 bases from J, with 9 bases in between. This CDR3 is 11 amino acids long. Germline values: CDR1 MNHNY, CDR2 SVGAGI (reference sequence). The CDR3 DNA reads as TGTGCCAGCAGTAATAGCTTGGAGCAGTACTTC. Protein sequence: CASSNSLEQYF.

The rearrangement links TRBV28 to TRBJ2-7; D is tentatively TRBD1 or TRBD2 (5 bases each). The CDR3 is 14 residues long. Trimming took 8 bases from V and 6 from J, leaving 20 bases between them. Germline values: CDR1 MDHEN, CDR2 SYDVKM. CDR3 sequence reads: CASLPRLEGIEQYF. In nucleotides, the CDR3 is TGTGCCAGCCTACCTAGACTCGAGGGGATCGAGCAGTACTTC.

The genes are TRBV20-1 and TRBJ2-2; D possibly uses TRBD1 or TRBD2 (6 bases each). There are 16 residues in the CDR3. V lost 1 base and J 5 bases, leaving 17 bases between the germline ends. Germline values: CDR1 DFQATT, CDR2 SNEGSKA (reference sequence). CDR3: CSARAGGGGRTGELFF. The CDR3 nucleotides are TGCAGTGCTAGAGCTGGGGGCGGAGGGCGGACCGGGGAGCTGTTTTTT.

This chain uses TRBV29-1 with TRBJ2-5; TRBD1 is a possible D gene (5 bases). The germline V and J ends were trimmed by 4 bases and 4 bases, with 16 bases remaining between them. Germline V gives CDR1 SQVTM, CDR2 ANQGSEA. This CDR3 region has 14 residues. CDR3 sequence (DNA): TGCAGCGTTGTGAGCTTCTCCAGGGCAGAGACCCAGTACTTC. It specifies CSVVSFSRAETQYF.

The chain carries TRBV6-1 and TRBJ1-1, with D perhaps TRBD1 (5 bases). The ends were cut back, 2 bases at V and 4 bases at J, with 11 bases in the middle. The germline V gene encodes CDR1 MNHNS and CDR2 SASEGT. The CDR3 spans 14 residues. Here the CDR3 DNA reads TGTGCCAGCAGTGAACCCGGGGGAACCACTGAAGCTTTCTTT. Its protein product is CASSEPGGTTEAFF.

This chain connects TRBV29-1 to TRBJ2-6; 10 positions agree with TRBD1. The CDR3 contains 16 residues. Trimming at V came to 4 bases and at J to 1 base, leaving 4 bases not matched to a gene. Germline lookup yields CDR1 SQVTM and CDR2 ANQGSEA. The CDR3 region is CSVGTGGVSGANVLTF. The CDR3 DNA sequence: TGCAGCGTTGGGACAGGGGGAGTATCTGGGGCCAACGTCCTGACTTTC.

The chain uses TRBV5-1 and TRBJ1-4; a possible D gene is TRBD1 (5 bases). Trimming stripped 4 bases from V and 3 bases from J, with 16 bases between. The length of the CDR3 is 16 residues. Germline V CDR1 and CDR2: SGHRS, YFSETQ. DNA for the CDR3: TGCGCCAGCAGCCGGGGCGGGAACGGAGCTAATGAAAAACTGTTTTTT. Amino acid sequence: CASSRGGNGANEKLFF.

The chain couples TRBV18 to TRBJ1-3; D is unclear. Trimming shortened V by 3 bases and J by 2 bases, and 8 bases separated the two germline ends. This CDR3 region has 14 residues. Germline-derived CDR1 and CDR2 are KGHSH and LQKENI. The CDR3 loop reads CASSPQETGNTIYF. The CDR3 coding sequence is TGTGCCAGCTCACCCCAAGAAACTGGAAACACCATATATTTT. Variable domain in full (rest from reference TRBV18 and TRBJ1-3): NAGVMQNPRHLVRRRGQEARLRCSPMKGHSHVYWYRQLPEEGLKFMVYLQKENIIDESGMPKERFSAEFPKEGPSILRIQQVVRGDSAAYFCASSPQETGNTIYFGEGSWLTVV.

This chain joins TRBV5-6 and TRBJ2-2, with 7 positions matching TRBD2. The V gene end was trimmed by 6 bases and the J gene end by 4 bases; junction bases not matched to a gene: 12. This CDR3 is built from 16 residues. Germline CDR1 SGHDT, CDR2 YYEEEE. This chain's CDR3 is CASNGGNRTGTGELFF. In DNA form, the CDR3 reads TGTGCCAGCAACGGGGGGAACCGGACCGGCACCGGGGAGCTGTTTTTT.

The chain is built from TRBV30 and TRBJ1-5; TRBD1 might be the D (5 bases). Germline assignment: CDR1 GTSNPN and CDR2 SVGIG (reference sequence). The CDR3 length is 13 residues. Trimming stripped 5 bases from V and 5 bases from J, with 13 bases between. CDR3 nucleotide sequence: TGTGCCTGGGGGGGGACCTCCGATCAGCCCCAGCATTTT. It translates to CAWGGTSDQPQHF.

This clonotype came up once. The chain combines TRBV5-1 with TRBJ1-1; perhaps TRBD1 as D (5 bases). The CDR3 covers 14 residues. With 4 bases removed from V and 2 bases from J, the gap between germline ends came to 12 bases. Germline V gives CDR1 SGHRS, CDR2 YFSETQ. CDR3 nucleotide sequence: TGCGCCAGCAGCATAGGGGACTTTAACACTGAAGCTTTCTTT. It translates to CASSIGDFNTEAFF. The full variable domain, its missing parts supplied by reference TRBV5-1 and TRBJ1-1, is KAGVTQTPRYLIKTRGQQVTLSCSPISGHRSVSWYQQTPGQGLQFLFEYFSETQRNKGNFPGRFSGRQFSNSRSEMNVSTLELGDSALYLCASSIGDFNTEAFFGQGTRLTVV.

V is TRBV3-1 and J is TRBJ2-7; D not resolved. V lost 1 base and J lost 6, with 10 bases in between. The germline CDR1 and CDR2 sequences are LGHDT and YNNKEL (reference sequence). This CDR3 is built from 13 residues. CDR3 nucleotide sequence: TGTGCCAGCAGCCAAGGGTTTAGAGGCGAGCAGTACTTC. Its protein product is CASSQGFRGEQYF.

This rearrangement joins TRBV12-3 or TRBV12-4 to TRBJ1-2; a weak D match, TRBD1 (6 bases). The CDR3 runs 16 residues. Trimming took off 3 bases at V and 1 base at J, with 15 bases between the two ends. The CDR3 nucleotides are TGTGCCAGCAGTTTCACGGCGACAGGCGGTAACTATGGCTACACCTTC. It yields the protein CASSFTATGGNYGYTF.

The CDR3 DNA reads TGTGCCAGCAGCTACGGGAATCCTCGAGGGGACGAGCAGTACTTC. Encoded protein: CASSYGNPRGDEQYF. The rearrangement links TRBV7-8 to TRBJ2-7; D could derive from TRBD1 or TRBD2 (5 bases each). Germline assignment: CDR1 SGHVS and CDR2 FQNEAQ. The CDR3 is made up of 15 amino acids. Trimming removed 4 bases at V and 5 bases at J, with 18 bases between.

In DNA, the CDR3 is TGTGCCAGCACGGGAAGGACGAACACCGGGGAGCTGTTTTTT. Protein product: CASTGRTNTGELFF. The rearrangement links TRBV2 to TRBJ2-2, with D tentatively TRBD2 (5 bases). The germline V gene encodes CDR1 SNHLY and CDR2 FYNNEI. V lost 7 bases to trimming and J lost 0 bases, with 9 bases between them. The CDR3 covers 14 residues.

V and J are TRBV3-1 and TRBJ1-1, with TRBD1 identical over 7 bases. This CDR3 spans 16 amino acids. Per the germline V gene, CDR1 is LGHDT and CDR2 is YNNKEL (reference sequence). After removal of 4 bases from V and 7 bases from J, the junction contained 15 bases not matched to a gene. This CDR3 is CASSRFFRDSRNEAFF. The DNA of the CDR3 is TGTGCCAGCAGCCGCTTCTTCCGGGACAGCCGGAATGAAGCTTTCTTT. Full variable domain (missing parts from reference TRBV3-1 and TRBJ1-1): DTAVSQTPKYLVTQMGNDKSIKCEQNLGHDTMYWYKQDSKKFLKIMFSYNNKELIINETVPNRFSPKSPDKAHLNLHINSLELGDSAVYFCASSRFFRDSRNEAFFGQGTRLTVV.

CDR3 amino acids: CASSSLGEGELFF. The DNA for the CDR3 is TGTGCCAGCAGCTCCCTTGGGGAAGGGGAGCTGTTTTTT. This rearrangement joins TRBV7-2 to TRBJ2-2; unclear D gene. The ends were cut back, 4 bases at V and 8 bases at J, with 11 bases in the middle. This CDR3 has 13 amino acids. The germline gives CDR1 SGHTA, CDR2 FQGNSA.

CDR3 amino acids: CSASRSERGLNEQFF. For the CDR3, the DNA is TGCAGTGCTAGTAGGTCAGAGAGGGGGTTGAATGAGCAGTTCTTC. V is TRBV20-1 and J is TRBJ2-1; D is possibly TRBD1 (6 bases). Trimming shortened V by 3 bases and J by 7 bases, and 19 bases separated the two germline ends. The CDR3 consists of 15 residues. Germline V lookup: CDR1 DFQATT, CDR2 SNEGSKA (reference sequence).

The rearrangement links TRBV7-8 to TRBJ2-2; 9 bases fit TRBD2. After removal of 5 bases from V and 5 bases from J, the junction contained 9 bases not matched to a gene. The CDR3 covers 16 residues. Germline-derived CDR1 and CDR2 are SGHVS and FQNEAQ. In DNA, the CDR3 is TGTGCCAGCAGCCAAACTCGCGGGGGGGGTACCGGGGAGCTGTTTTTT. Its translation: CASSQTRGGGTGELFF.

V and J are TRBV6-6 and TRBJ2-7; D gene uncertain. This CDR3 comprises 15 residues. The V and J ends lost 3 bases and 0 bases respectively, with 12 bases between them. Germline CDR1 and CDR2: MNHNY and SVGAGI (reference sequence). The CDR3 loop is CASSYMGFSSYEQYF. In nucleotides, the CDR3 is TGTGCCAGCAGTTATATGGGCTTTAGCTCCTACGAGCAGTACTTC.

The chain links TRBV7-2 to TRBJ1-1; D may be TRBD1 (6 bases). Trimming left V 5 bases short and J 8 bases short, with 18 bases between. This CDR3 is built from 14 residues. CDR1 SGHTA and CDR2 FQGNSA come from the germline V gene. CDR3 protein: CASSLGGTPTEAFF. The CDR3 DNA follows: TGTGCCAGCAGCCTCGGCGGGACACCTACCGAAGCTTTCTTT.

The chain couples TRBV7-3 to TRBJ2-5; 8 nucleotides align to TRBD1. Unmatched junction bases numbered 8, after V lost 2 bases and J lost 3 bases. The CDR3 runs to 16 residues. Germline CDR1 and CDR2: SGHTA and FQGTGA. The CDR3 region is CASSLGTGILKETQYF. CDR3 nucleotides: TGTGCCAGCAGCTTAGGGACAGGCATACTGAAAGAGACCCAGTACTTC.

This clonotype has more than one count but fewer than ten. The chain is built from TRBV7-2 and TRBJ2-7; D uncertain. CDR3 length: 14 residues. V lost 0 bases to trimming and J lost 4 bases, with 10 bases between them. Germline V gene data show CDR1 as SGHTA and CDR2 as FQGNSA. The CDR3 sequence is CASSLAGTTYEQYF. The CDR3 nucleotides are TGTGCCAGCAGCTTAGCGGGCACGACGTACGAGCAGTACTTC. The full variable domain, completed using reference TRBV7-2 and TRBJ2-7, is GAGVSQSPSNKVTEKGKDVELRCDPISGHTALYWYRQSLGQGLEFLIYFQGNSAPDKSGLPSDRFSAERTGGSVSTLTIQRTQQEDSAVYLCASSLAGTTYEQYFGPGTRLTVT.

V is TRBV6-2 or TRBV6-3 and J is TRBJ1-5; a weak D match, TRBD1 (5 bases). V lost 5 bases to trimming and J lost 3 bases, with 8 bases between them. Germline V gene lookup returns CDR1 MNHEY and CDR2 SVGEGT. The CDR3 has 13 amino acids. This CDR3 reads CASSAQVNQPQHF. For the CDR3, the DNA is TGTGCCAGCAGTGCACAGGTCAATCAGCCCCAGCATTTT.